The entry that follows covers one T cell receptor beta chain sequence. Sequencing used immunoSEQ multiplex PCR; TCRdb keeps in-frame clones, though not all of them. The table lists 170,000 or so clones, around 83% of them singletons. The data are from a study of blood T cell repertoires in COVID-19. Study background: Donors in the United States, Italy and Spain gave samples during acute or convalescent COVID-19.

The J segment lost 3 bases and the V segment lost 3 bases, leaving 6 bases of the junction unmatched. This CDR3 region has 15 residues. Germline CDR1 LNHDA, CDR2 SQIVND (reference sequence). Recovery among Cohort 3 donors was established by two negative PCRs, clearance, or symptom resolution. The chain combines TRBV19 with TRBJ1-2; 8 nucleotides line up with TRBD1. The material sequenced was PBMCs or T cells enriched from blood (not recorded which). This TCR came from a man aged 35 to 55 who had recovered from COVID-19. The CDR3 DNA is TGTGCCAGTAGTATTACAGGGGGGACTGACTATGGCTACACCTTC. This translates into CASSITGGTDYGYTF.